Listed here is a single T cell receptor beta chain. As yet, its antigen is unknown. This sample is drawn from a study of shared clonotypes between healthy human individuals. Study-level points and caveats: Naive subsets, compared against memory subsets, generally had larger estimated richness values. The researchers took only blood, and tissue repertoires probably look different. Sharing across a few donors was seen in roughly 5% of naive CD4 clonotypes.

Using immunoSEQ multiplex PCR, the repertoire was profiled, and TCRdb retains in-frame clones only, with some absent. The data contain about 2.4 million clones, roughly 93% of them seen just once; the ten biggest clones take up approximately 0.37%. Between the trimmed V and J ends, which lost 6 bases and 7 bases, there was a span of 19 bases. The germline V gene encodes CDR1 MDHEN and CDR2 SYDVKM. There are 15 residues in the CDR3. The chain is built from TRBV28 and TRBJ2-1; maybe TRBD2 (6 bases). This TCR came from a man aged 18 to 30 in good health. Some clones in this sample may be carry-over from other donors' samples. The sequenced material came from naive CD4+ T cells from PBMCs. Subset noted: CD45RA+ positively selected. CDR3 residues: CASSPGTLGGNEQFF. CDR3 sequence (DNA): TGTGCCAGCAGCCCCGGGACTTTGGGCGGGAATGAGCAGTTCTTC.